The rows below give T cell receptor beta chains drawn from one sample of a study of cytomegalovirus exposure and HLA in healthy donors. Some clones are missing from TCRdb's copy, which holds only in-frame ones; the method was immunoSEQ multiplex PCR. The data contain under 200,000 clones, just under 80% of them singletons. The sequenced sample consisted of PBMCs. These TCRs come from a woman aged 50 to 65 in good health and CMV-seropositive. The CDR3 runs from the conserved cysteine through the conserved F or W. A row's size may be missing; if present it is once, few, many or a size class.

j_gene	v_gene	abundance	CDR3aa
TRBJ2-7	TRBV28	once	CASHDSTSSYEQYF
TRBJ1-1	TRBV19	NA	CASTIGGSKANTEAFF
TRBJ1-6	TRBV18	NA	CASSPRGQGESPLHF
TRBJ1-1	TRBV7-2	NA	CASSPRSPGQGAKAFF
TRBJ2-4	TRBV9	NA	CASSAGQGRDIQYF
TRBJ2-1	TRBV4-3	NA	CASSQAGLSYNEQFF
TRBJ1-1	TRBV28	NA	CASSRGADTEAFF
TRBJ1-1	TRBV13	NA	CASSLDAGNTEAFF
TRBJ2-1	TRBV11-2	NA	CASTRPGGTHEQFF
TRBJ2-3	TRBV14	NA	CASSPRLAGGTSTDTQYF
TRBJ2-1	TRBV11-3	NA	CASSFSGSSDNEQFF
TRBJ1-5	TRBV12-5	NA	CASGARVPQPQHF
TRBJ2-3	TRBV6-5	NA	CASSTGTELTDTQYF
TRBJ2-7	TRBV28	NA	CASSPGVGVLDEQYF
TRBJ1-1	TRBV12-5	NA	CASGPGTGRGNTEAFF
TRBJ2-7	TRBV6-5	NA	CASSYSPRVTYEQYF
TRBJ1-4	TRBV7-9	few	CASSLSRANEKLFF
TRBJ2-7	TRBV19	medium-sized	CASSWRAESSYEQYF
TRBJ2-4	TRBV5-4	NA	CASSSPTGLGSQYF
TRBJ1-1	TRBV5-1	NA	CASSLREGSGSEAFF
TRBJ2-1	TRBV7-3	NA	CASSTGLADYNEQFF
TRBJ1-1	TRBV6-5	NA	CASIKQGANTEAFF
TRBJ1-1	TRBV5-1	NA	CASSLGFGMNTEAFF
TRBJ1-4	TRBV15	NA	CASSRSVTTNEKLFF
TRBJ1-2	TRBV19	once	CASTPGGGISGYTF
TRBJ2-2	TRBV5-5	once	CASSFRYGLSTGELFF
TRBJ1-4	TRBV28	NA	CASSPGVVEKLFF
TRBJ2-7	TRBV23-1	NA	CASSQRPGQGDYEQYF
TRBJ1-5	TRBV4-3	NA	CASSQALQGNQPQHF
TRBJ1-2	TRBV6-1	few	CASSPRTGAPYGYTF
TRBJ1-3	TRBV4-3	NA	CASSQQPPHSSGNTIYF
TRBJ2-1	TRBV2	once	CASSGVGGQGYNEQFF
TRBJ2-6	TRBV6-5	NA	CASSYSFHSGANVLTF
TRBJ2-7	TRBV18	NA	CASSQGPGLLSYEQYF
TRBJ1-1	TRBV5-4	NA	CASYPGGRNTEAFF
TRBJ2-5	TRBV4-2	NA	CASSRRETQYF
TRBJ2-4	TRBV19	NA	CASNTGTSDNIQYF
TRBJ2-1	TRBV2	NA	CASSVGQATYNEQFF
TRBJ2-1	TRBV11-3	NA	CASSSSRDFPLNEQFF
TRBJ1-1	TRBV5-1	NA	CASSLAGQGNTEAFF
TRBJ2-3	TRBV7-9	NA	CASSPLAGPGYTQYF
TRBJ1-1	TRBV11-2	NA	CASSIWRVRGTEAFF
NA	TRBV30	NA	CAWNPGGTEQYF
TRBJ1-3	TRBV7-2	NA	CASSLGPAGGSSGNTIYF
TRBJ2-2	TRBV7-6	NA	CASSSPGGTGELFF
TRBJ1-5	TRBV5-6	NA	CASSLAGVSNQPQHF
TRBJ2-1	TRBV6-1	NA	CASKEAGHDEQFF
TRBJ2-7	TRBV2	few	CASSVPSLAGREQYF
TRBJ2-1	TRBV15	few	CATSREGASGISEQFF
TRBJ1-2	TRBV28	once	CASISTGNPITTYGYTF